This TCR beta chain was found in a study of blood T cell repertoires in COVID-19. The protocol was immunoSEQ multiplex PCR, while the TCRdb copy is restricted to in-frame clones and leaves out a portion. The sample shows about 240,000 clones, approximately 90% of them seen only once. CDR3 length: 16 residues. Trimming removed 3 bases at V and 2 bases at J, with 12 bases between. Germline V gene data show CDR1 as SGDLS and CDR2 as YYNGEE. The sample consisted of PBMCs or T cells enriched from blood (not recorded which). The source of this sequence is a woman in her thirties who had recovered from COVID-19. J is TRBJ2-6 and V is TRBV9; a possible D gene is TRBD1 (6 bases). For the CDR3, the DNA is TGTGCCAGCAGCGCAGGGGAAATCGCTGGGGCCAACGTCCTGACTTTC. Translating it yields CASSAGEIAGANVLTF.